The 30 T cell receptor beta chains presented below share a single source sample, sequenced in a study of blood T cell repertoires in COVID-19. The method was immunoSEQ multiplex PCR; TCRdb's version includes in-frame clones alone and lacks a portion of them. The sample includes about 78,000 clones, about 92% of them seen just once. The specimen sequenced was peripheral blood. The origin of the receptors is a woman in her forties or fifties in a cohort sampled during active COVID-19.

This rearrangement joins TRBV5-6 to TRBJ2-5, with TRBD1 matching 9 bases. Germline CDR1 reads SGHDT; CDR2 reads YYEEEE. V gave up 2 bases and J gave up 4 bases; unmatched junction bases: 3. This CDR3 has 14 amino acids. DNA of the CDR3: TGTGCCAGCAGCTTAGACAGGGGGAGAGAGACCCAGTACTTC. It is translated as CASSLDRGRETQYF.

V and J are TRBV27 and TRBJ1-2; 7 nucleotides match TRBD1. Germline lookup yields CDR1 MNHEY and CDR2 SMNVEV (reference sequence). Trimming cost V 6 bases and J 6 bases; bases outside gene matches: 13. There are 15 residues in the CDR3. CDR3: CASSRPGQLIDGYTF. The CDR3 coding sequence is TGTGCCAGCAGCCGACCGGGACAGCTCATTGATGGCTACACCTTC.

The CDR3 sequence: CRPTSPLHF. The CDR3 nucleotides read TGCAGACCTACTTCACCCCTCCACTTT. The gene calls are TRBV20-1 and TRBJ1-6, with D unresolved. Germline V lookup: CDR1 DFQATT, CDR2 SNEGSKA (reference sequence). This CDR3 spans 9 amino acids.

The rearrangement joins TRBV3-1 (or the pseudogene TRBV3-2) to TRBJ2-2; tentatively, D is TRBD1 (6 bases). This CDR3 region has 16 residues. Trimming cost V 3 bases and J 7 bases, with 18 bases left between them. Germline values: CDR1 LGHDT, CDR2 YNNKEL (reference sequence). CDR3 amino acids: CASSQGAYLTGGELFF. CDR3 in DNA: TGTGCCAGCAGCCAGGGGGCGTATTTGACGGGCGGGGAGCTGTTTTTT.

The rearrangement uses TRBV2 and TRBJ1-1; 12 bases are shared with TRBD1. The CDR3 totals 15 residues. Trimming at V came to 6 bases and at J to 5 bases, leaving 7 bases not matched to a gene. The germline gives CDR1 SNHLY, CDR2 FYNNEI. CDR3 bases: TGTGCCAGCAGGGGACAGGGGGCGCGAAATACTGAAGCTTTCTTT. Protein sequence: CASRGQGARNTEAFF.

The V call is TRBV5-5, the J call TRBJ2-3; D may be TRBD2 (6 bases). V dropped 4 bases and J dropped 4 bases, with 16 bases sitting between them. CDR3 length: 15 residues. The germline V gene has CDR1 SGHKS and CDR2 YYEKEE (reference sequence). CDR3 nucleotides: TGTGCCAGCAGCCCAGCGGGCCGTGCCTCAGATACGCAGTATTTT. Protein: CASSPAGRASDTQYF.

This chain connects TRBV6-6 to TRBJ2-5; 10 positions agree with TRBD2. The trim removed 5 bases at V and 3 bases at J, leaving 3 bases unmatched. In germline, CDR1 is MNHNY, CDR2 SVGAGI (reference sequence). The CDR3 runs to 14 residues. The CDR3 DNA sequence: TGTGCCAGCAGTACCGGGACTAGCGAAGAGACCCAGTACTTC. Protein sequence: CASSTGTSEETQYF.

V is TRBV19 and J is TRBJ2-1; D unresolved. The CDR3 runs to 11 residues. V lost 3 bases to trimming and J lost 6 bases, with 3 bases between them. From germline, CDR1 is LNHDA and CDR2 SQIVND (reference sequence). The CDR3 reads CASSIGNEQFF. In DNA, the CDR3 is TGTGCCAGTAGTATCGGCAATGAGCAGTTCTTC.

V gene TRBV4-1 combines with J gene TRBJ1-1; D not certain. Germline CDR1 is MGHRA and CDR2 is YSYEKL. The CDR3 loop spans 14 amino acids. Trimming stripped 0 bases from V and 7 bases from J, with 12 bases between. CDR3 bases: TGCGCCAGCAGCCAAGATTACTGGTTAAATGAAGCTTTCTTT. Its protein is CASSQDYWLNEAFF.

The chain uses TRBV19 and TRBJ2-1; 7 bases agree with TRBD2. Per the germline V gene, CDR1 is LNHDA and CDR2 is SQIVND (reference sequence). There are 13 residues in the CDR3. With 4 bases clipped from V and 8 bases from J, the junction kept 5 bases outside the gene matches. For the CDR3, the DNA is TGTGCCAGTAGTAGGGGACTATTCGATGAGCAGTTCTTC. Translating it yields CASSRGLFDEQFF.

The V and J genes are TRBV14 and TRBJ2-1; 7 nucleotides align to TRBD2. Per the germline V gene, CDR1 is SGHDN and CDR2 is FVKESK. J was trimmed by 4 bases and V by 1 base; bases with no gene match: 4. The CDR3 totals 15 residues. The CDR3 sequence: CASSQGLAVYNEQFF. The CDR3 DNA follows: TGTGCCAGCAGCCAAGGTCTAGCGGTATACAATGAGCAGTTCTTC.

The chain employs TRBV5-1 and TRBJ2-5; 8 positions match TRBD1. This CDR3 region has 14 residues. Germline-derived CDR1 and CDR2 are SGHRS and YFSETQ. Trimming removed 4 bases from V and 4 bases from J; junction bases left unmatched: 6. As DNA, the CDR3 is TGCGCCAGCAGCATCGGACAGGGAGGAGAGACCCAGTACTTC. Protein sequence: CASSIGQGGETQYF.

V usage is TRBV11-2 and J usage is TRBJ2-1; 10 nucleotides line up with TRBD2. This CDR3 is 18 amino acids long. V lost 2 bases to trimming and J lost 5 bases; unmatched junction nucleotides: 12. The germline V gene encodes CDR1 SGHAT and CDR2 FQNNGV. CDR3 DNA: TGTGCCAGCAGCTTACGCCGGGCTAGCGGGAGCAAGGACAATGAGCAGTTCTTC. Residues: CASSLRRASGSKDNEQFF. Based on the CDR3 plus reference TRBV11-2 and TRBJ2-1, the full variable domain is EAGVAQSPRYKIIEKRQSVAFWCNPISGHATLYWYQQILGQGPKLLIQFQNNGVVDDSQLPKDRFSAERLKGVDSTLKIQPAKLEDSAVYLCASSLRRASGSKDNEQFFGPGTRLTVL.

The chain has TRBV28 and TRBJ2-2, with a possible D match to TRBD1 (5 bases). V was trimmed by 1 base and J by 6 bases, leaving 24 bases between them. The V gene's germline CDR1 is MDHEN and CDR2 SYDVKM. This CDR3 contains 19 residues. CDR3 nucleotides: TGTGCCAGCAGTTTATTAGGGGTTAGGTGGCACCCGAGACCCGGGGAGCTGTTTTTT. As protein: CASSLLGVRWHPRPGELFF.

The count of this clone is one. V gene TRBV5-1 combines with J gene TRBJ2-5; possibly TRBD1 for D (7 bases). V was trimmed by 1 base and J by 4 bases, leaving 17 bases between them. Germline V lookup: CDR1 SGHRS, CDR2 YFSETQ. The CDR3 spans 16 residues. CDR3 amino acids: CASSLSGTVGGETQYF. In DNA, the CDR3 is TGCGCCAGCAGCTTGTCCGGGACAGTCGGGGGAGAGACCCAGTACTTC.

The chain has TRBV3-1 (or the pseudogene TRBV3-2) and TRBJ1-5; perhaps TRBD1 as D (6 bases). This CDR3 is built from 14 residues. The V gene lost 3 bases and the J gene lost 5 bases, with 11 bases spanning the gap. Germline V gene data show CDR1 as LGHDT and CDR2 as YNNKEL (reference sequence). The CDR3 DNA reads as TGTGCCAGCAGCCATCGGCAGGGGTATCAGCCCCAGCATTTT. Protein product: CASSHRQGYQPQHF.

The rearrangement links TRBV30 to TRBJ1-5, with 10 bases lining up with TRBD1. Germline CDR1 reads GTSNPN; CDR2 reads SVGIG (reference sequence). V gave up 0 bases and J gave up 4 bases; unmatched junction bases: 6. This CDR3 is 16 amino acids long. CDR3 amino acids: CAWSVSGTGDNQPQHF. The CDR3 DNA reads TGTGCCTGGAGTGTATCCGGGACAGGGGATAATCAGCCCCAGCATTTT. Together with reference TRBV30 and TRBJ1-5, the CDR3 gives the full variable domain: SQTIHQWPATLVQPVGSPLSLECTVEGTSNPNLYWYRQAAGRGLQLLFYSVGIGQISSEVPQNLSASRPQDRQFILSSKKLLLSDSGFYLCAWSVSGTGDNQPQHFGDGTRLSIL.

The chain employs TRBV28 and TRBJ2-3; tentative D call: TRBD1 (6 bases). Germline V gene lookup returns CDR1 MDHEN and CDR2 SYDVKM. V was clipped by 6 bases and J by 4 bases, with 23 bases between them. The CDR3 contains 17 residues. The CDR3 sequence: CASSEPQGVTQADTQYF. The CDR3 nucleotides are TGTGCCAGCAGCGAGCCACAGGGTGTGACACAAGCAGATACGCAGTATTTT.

J is TRBJ2-3 and V is TRBV6-6; D perhaps matches TRBD1 (6 bases). Germline values: CDR1 MNHNY, CDR2 SVGAGI (reference sequence). V was clipped by 6 bases and J by 2 bases, with 15 bases between them. This CDR3 has 15 amino acids. CDR3 in amino acids: CASRARQAYTDTQYF. The CDR3 nucleotides are TGTGCCAGCAGAGCTCGACAGGCGTACACAGATACGCAGTATTTT.

The chain has TRBV19 and TRBJ2-1, with 8 bases aligning to TRBD2. CDR3 size: 16 residues. In germline, CDR1 is LNHDA, CDR2 SQIVND (reference sequence). V shed 3 bases and J 3 bases; nucleotides not matched to a gene: 7. This CDR3 reads CASSISSGRFYNEQFF. In DNA form, the CDR3 reads TGTGCCAGTAGTATCTCGAGCGGGAGATTCTACAATGAGCAGTTCTTC.

This chain links TRBV3-1 (or the pseudogene TRBV3-2) with TRBJ2-1; weak D call: TRBD2 (5 bases). Trimming left V 0 bases short and J 9 bases short, with 6 bases between. Germline V gene lookup returns CDR1 LGHDT and CDR2 YNNKEL (reference sequence). The CDR3 extends over 12 amino acids. CDR3 region: CASSQEGGEQFF. The CDR3 coding sequence is TGTGCCAGCAGCCAAGAAGGAGGTGAGCAGTTCTTC.

The chain is built from TRBV29-1 and TRBJ2-3; 9 bases match TRBD2. The germline gives CDR1 SQVTM, CDR2 ANQGSEA. The CDR3 has 15 amino acids. Losses at the gene ends were 3 bases for V and 6 bases for J; bases not matched to a gene: 10. CDR3 nucleotide sequence: TGCAGCGTTGACGGGGTTAGCGGGAGTGGGGATACGCAGTATTTT. It specifies CSVDGVSGSGDTQYF.

V is TRBV6-4 and J is TRBJ2-3; tentatively, D is TRBD1 (6 bases). Looked up from germline, CDR1 is MRHNA and CDR2 is SNTAGT. The germline V and J ends were trimmed by 9 bases and 2 bases, with 21 bases remaining between them. This CDR3 spans 16 amino acids. CDR3 nucleotide sequence: TGTGCCAGTTCTCATTCTGGGACAAAGATCACAGATACGCAGTATTTT. It specifies CASSHSGTKITDTQYF.

The V gene is TRBV6-6, the J gene TRBJ1-6; 7 bases match TRBD1. Germline assignment: CDR1 MNHNY and CDR2 SVGAGI (reference sequence). J was trimmed by 2 bases and V by 5 bases; bases with no gene match: 6. The CDR3 loop spans 16 amino acids. This CDR3 reads CASSRQGRTYNSPLHF. In DNA form, the CDR3 reads TGTGCCAGCAGTCGACAGGGTCGTACCTATAATTCACCCCTCCACTTT.

J is TRBJ2-1 and V is TRBV27; 10 bases align to TRBD2. J lost 7 bases, V lost 3 bases, and 12 bases had no gene match. This CDR3 is built from 17 residues. Germline V lookup: CDR1 MNHEY, CDR2 SMNVEV (reference sequence). CDR3 in DNA: TGTGCCAGCAGTTTTTGGACTAGCGGTTACAGGGGGAATGAGCAGTTCTTC. It translates to CASSFWTSGYRGNEQFF.

This clone was picked up a small number of times. V is TRBV7-3 and J is TRBJ1-2; 7 nucleotides agree with TRBD1. J lost 8 bases, V lost 2 bases, and 8 bases had no gene match. The CDR3 is 14 residues long. Germline V lookup: CDR1 SGHTA, CDR2 FQGTGA. The CDR3 region is CASSLGGDSPGYTF. CDR3 nucleotide sequence: TGTGCCAGCAGCTTAGGCGGGGACAGCCCCGGCTACACCTTC.

The V call is TRBV9, the J call TRBJ1-2; the match to TRBD1 covers 8 bases. Germline V gene sequence: CDR1 SGDLS, CDR2 YYNGEE. The junction had 9 bases not matched to a gene; V was cut back by 4 bases and J by 4 bases. The CDR3 runs to 15 residues. DNA for the CDR3: TGTGCCAGCAGCTCCGACAGGGGCCCTATCTATGGCTACACCTTC. The encoded protein is CASSSDRGPIYGYTF.

The chain combines TRBV3-1 (or the pseudogene TRBV3-2) with TRBJ2-1, with TRBD2 identical over 14 bases. V was clipped by 4 bases and J by 9 bases; unmatched bases: 8. The CDR3 extends over 16 amino acids. Germline V lookup: CDR1 LGHDT, CDR2 YNNKEL (reference sequence). The CDR3 loop reads CASSLGTSGRLREQFF. In DNA form, the CDR3 reads TGTGCCAGCAGCCTTGGGACTAGCGGGAGATTGCGTGAGCAGTTCTTC.

The V and J genes are TRBV5-4 and TRBJ2-7; a possible D gene is TRBD1 (6 bases). This CDR3 has 13 amino acids. Germline V gene sequence: CDR1 SGHNT, CDR2 YYREEE (reference sequence). V was pared by 8 bases and J by 2 bases, with 14 bases between. The CDR3 region has the DNA TGTGCCAGTCAGGGGATGGGGGCCTACGAGCAGTACTTC. Protein product: CASQGMGAYEQYF.

V usage is TRBV10-1 and J usage is TRBJ2-2; 9 positions match TRBD1. The CDR3 is 15 amino acids. After removal of 5 bases from V and 5 bases from J, the junction contained 6 bases not matched to a gene. CDR1 is WNHNN and CDR2 is SYGVQD in the germline V gene (reference sequence). The CDR3 DNA reads as TGCGCCAGCAGTCCCACAGGGGGCGAGACCGGGGAGCTGTTTTTT. The encoded protein is CASSPTGGETGELFF.